A selection of T cell receptor beta chains follows, all from one sample in a study of Ad26.COV2.S vaccination and SARS-CoV-2 variants. Using immunoSEQ multiplex PCR, the repertoire was profiled, and TCRdb retains in-frame clones only, with some absent. Among some 390,000 clones, 70% to 90% were seen once, and the ten largest hold about 1.9%. The starting material was peripheral blood, obtained in a trial of Ad26.COV2.S vaccine versus placebo. The receptors shown here come from a person between 18 and 60 years old who received the Ad26.COV2.S COVID-19 vaccine or a placebo. Each CDR3 is given with its conserved first and last residue. D genes are given only for firm matches. Rows give clone size only sometimes, using once, few, many, or a class for an expanded clone.

TRBV7-8	few	TRBJ2-1	TRBD2	TGTGCCAGCAGCACAATAGCGGGAGGGGGCCCCTACAATGAGCAGTTCTTC	CASSTIAGGGPYNEQFF
TRBV28	once	TRBJ1-2	-	TGTGCCAGTTCAGGACAGAACTATGGCTACACCTTC	CASSGQNYGYTF
TRBV29-1	-	TRBJ2-3	TRBD2	TGCAGCGTTGTGGCTAGCGGGGGAAGCACAGATACGCAGTATTTT	CSVVASGGSTDTQYF
TRBV6-4	-	TRBJ2-1	-	TGTGCCAGCAGACCCCGGGACAATTCCTACAATGAGCAGTTCTTC	CASRPRDNSYNEQFF
TRBV29-1	-	TRBJ1-4	-	TGCAGCGTTCTCGGACATGTAGGGGAAAAACTGTTTTTT	CSVLGHVGEKLFF
TRBV7-9	-	TRBJ2-1	TRBD1	TGTGCCAGCAGCGGACAGGGGAATGAGCAGTTCTTC	CASSGQGNEQFF
TRBV7-3	-	TRBJ2-5	-	TGTGCCAGCAGCTTAAGGGGAAACCCTAAGGAGACCCAGTACTTC	CASSLRGNPKETQYF
TRBV5-8	-	TRBJ1-1	-	TGTGCCAGCAGCCCCGGTCATTTAAACACTGAAGCTTTCTTT	CASSPGHLNTEAFF
TRBV3-1/TRBV3-2	-	TRBJ1-1	-	TGTGCCAGCAGCCAAGATCGGGTACTGGGGGCTGAAGCTTTCTTT	CASSQDRVLGAEAFF
TRBV27	-	TRBJ1-4	-	TGTGCCAGCAGGGGGGGGATAGTGGAAAAACTGTTTTTT	CASRGGIVEKLFF
TRBV7-9	few	TRBJ1-1	-	TGTGCCAGCAGCTTGGGGGGATTCCCTGAAGCTTTCTTT	CASSLGGFPEAFF
TRBV7-2	once	TRBJ1-1	TRBD1	TGTGCCAGCAGCCGCGGACAGGGTAACACTGAAGCTTTCTTT	CASSRGQGNTEAFF
TRBV14	-	TRBJ2-5	TRBD2	TGTGCCAGCAGCCCCCGAGGGACTAGCGGGAGATTGGCAGAGACCCAGTACTTC	CASSPRGTSGRLAETQYF
TRBV4-2	-	TRBJ2-3	-	TGTGCCAGCAGCCAAGATAAGCTAGCGCGAGATACGCAGTATTTT	CASSQDKLARDTQYF
TRBV5-1	-	TRBJ1-2	-	TGCGCCAGCAGGGAGACAGACTATGGCTACACCTTC	CASRETDYGYTF
TRBV10-2	once	TRBJ2-1	TRBD1	TGCGCCAGCAGTGAGACTCACAGGGGACAGCAGTTCTTC	CASSETHRGQQFF
TRBV10-3	-	TRBJ2-3	-	TGTGCCATCAGTGAGAGCACAGATACGCAGTATTTT	CAISESTDTQYF
TRBV5-1	-	TRBJ2-3	-	TGCGCCAGCAGCCGCGAGACAGATACGCAGTATTTT	CASSRETDTQYF
TRBV15	-	TRBJ2-7	-	TGTGCCACCAGCTTGCGGGGAAGCTCCTACGAGCAGTACTTC	CATSLRGSSYEQYF
TRBV6-2/TRBV6-3	once	TRBJ2-5	TRBD1	TGTGCCAGCAGTCGGGTCGGACAGGATCAGACCCAGTACTTC	CASSRVGQDQTQYF
TRBV19	few	TRBJ1-5	-	TGTGCCAGTAGTATAACGGGGGGCAATCAGCCCCAGCATTTT	CASSITGGNQPQHF
TRBV3-1/TRBV3-2	-	TRBJ2-3	-	TGTGCCAGCAGCCAGGACAAAGGCACAGATACGCAGTATTTT	CASSQDKGTDTQYF
TRBV19	few	TRBJ1-2	-	TGTGCCAGTAGTATTAATGACTATGGCTACACCTTC	CASSINDYGYTF
TRBV3-1/TRBV3-2	-	TRBJ2-5	-	TGTGCCAGCAGCCCAGAAATGGACCCTAGGGGAGAGACCCAGTACTTC	CASSPEMDPRGETQYF
TRBV11-3	-	TRBJ1-1	TRBD1	TGTGCCAGCAGCCCTCGACAGGGCGGAACTGAAGCTTTCTTT	CASSPRQGGTEAFF
TRBV4-1	-	TRBJ2-7	-	TGCGCCAGCAGCCCCAGGGGTGACTCGCAATCCCACGAGCAGTACTTC	CASSPRGDSQSHEQYF
TRBV24-1	-	TRBJ2-2	-	TGTGCCACCAGTGATTTTCCCGGGGAGCTGTTTTTT	CATSDFPGELFF
TRBV28	-	TRBJ2-1	TRBD2	TGTGCCAGCAGCCGGACTAGCGGGAGGGCCCGCTACAATGAGCAGTTCTTC	CASSRTSGRARYNEQFF
TRBV28	-	TRBJ2-3	-	TGTGCCAGCGGGAGGACAGATACGCAGTATTTT	CASGRTDTQYF
TRBV5-1	-	TRBJ2-6	-	TGCGCCAGCAGTCCAGGGGATACCTCTGGGGCCAACGTCCTGACTTTC	CASSPGDTSGANVLTF
TRBV11-2	-	TRBJ2-7	-	TGTGCCAGCAGCGCTCACAGCTACGAGCAGTACTTC	CASSAHSYEQYF
TRBV11-3	-	TRBJ1-4	-	TGTGCCAGCAGCTTAGAGGTGAGTGCAACTAATGAAAAACTGTTTTTT	CASSLEVSATNEKLFF